This entry is about one T cell receptor (beta chain). The target antigen is unknown. The source of the sample is a study of shared clonotypes between healthy human individuals. The overall study: Per-donor plates numbered three CD4 naive, three CD4 memory, two CD8 naive and one CD8 memory.

Study conclusions and caveats: Sequencing depth was expected to affect clonotype sharing among donors. Genetic and exposure-history diversity was limited by the small donor number.

Germline values: CDR1 MDHEN, CDR2 SYDVKM. This CDR3 has 13 residues. V was clipped by 5 bases and J by 5 bases; unmatched bases: 5. An assay was performed, and its level was deep. Produced via immunoSEQ multiplex PCR; TCRdb's table is partial and in-frame only. The sample lists roughly 2.5 million clones, 90% to 95% occurring once. The chain couples TRBV28 to TRBJ1-2; 7 bases map to TRBD1. Sequenced: naive CD4+ T cells sorted from blood. Subset given: CD45RA+ positively selected. This sequence was found in a young man in good health. The CDR3 spells CASSPTGRYGYTF. The DNA of the CDR3 is TGTGCCAGCAGTCCGACAGGGAGGTATGGCTACACCTTC.